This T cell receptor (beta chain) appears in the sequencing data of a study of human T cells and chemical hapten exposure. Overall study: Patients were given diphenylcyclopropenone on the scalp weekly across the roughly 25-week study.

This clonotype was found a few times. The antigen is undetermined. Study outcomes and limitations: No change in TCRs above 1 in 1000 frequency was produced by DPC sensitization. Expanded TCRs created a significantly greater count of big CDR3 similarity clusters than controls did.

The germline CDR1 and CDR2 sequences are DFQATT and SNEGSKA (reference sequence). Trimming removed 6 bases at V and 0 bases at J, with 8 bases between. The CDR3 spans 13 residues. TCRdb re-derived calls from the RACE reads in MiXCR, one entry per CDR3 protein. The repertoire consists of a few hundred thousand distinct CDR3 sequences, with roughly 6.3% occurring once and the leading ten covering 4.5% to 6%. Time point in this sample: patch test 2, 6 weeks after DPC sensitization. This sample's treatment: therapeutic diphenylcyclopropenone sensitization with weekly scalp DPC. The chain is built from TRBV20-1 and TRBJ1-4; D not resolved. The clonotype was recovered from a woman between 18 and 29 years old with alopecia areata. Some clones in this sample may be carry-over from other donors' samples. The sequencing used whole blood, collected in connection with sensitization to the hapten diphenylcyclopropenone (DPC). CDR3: CSATRPTNEKLFF. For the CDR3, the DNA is TGCAGTGCCACACGACCAACTAATGAAAAACTGTTTTTT.